A single sample gave rise to the 23 T cell receptor beta chains below, sequenced in a study of CD4 T cells in relation to SARS-CoV-2 and coronaviruses. Data came from immunoSEQ multiplex PCR; TCRdb stores just in-frame clones and leaves some out. The data hold about 70,000 clones, with around 87% observed a single time. CD4+ T cells from unexposed donors were obtained before the COVID-19 pandemic (2011-2018). Sequenced material: memory CD4+ T cells from PBMCs. Every receptor here comes from a human donor in good health.

The chain has TRBV21-1 and TRBJ2-7; TRBD1 reflects the table's D call only, with no check against the DNA. TRBV21-1 corresponds to a pseudogene. The CDR3 consists of 16 residues. The CDR3, as DNA: TGTGCCAGCACCCAACTCCTCCGGGACAACACCTACGAGCAGTACTTC. Translation: CASTQLLRDNTYEQYF.

This clone appeared once. V is TRBV24-1 and J is TRBJ1-5, with TRBD1 matching 9 bases. Germline CDR1 reads KGHDR; CDR2 reads SFDVKD. The V segment lost 2 bases and the J segment 3 bases; nucleotides outside the gene matches: 10. This CDR3 spans 18 amino acids. The CDR3 nucleotides are TGTGCCACCAGTGATTCCCAATCTACAGGGGGCGACAATCAGCCCCAGCATTTT. It specifies CATSDSQSTGGDNQPQHF.

The CDR3: CASSLVVGDSYEQYF. The CDR3 nucleotides read TGTGCCAGCAGCTTAGTAGTAGGGGACTCCTACGAGCAGTACTTC. This chain connects TRBV7-9 to TRBJ2-7, with a weak D call TRBD1 (5 bases). The germline V gene encodes CDR1 SEHNR and CDR2 FQNEAQ (reference sequence). The CDR3 is 15 residues long. V lost 1 base to trimming and J lost 0 bases, with 10 bases between them.

V gene TRBV7-2 combines with J gene TRBJ2-1, with D possibly being TRBD1 or TRBD2 (6 bases each). The V gene's germline CDR1 is SGHTA and CDR2 FQGNSA. The CDR3 runs to 14 residues. V lost 2 bases to trimming and J lost 11 bases, with 16 bases between them. The CDR3 region is CASSLSGAVTKQFF. The CDR3 DNA is TGTGCCAGCAGCTTATCGGGGGCGGTGACGAAGCAGTTCTTC.

J is TRBJ1-2 and V is TRBV10-3, with D unresolved. The V and J ends lost 4 bases and 4 bases respectively, with 10 bases between them. The germline V gene encodes CDR1 ENHRY and CDR2 SYGVKD. The CDR3 extends over 13 amino acids. This CDR3 reads CAISGPGIYGYTF. The CDR3 DNA reads TGTGCCATCAGTGGTCCGGGAATCTATGGCTACACCTTC.

V usage is TRBV19 and J usage is TRBJ2-2; TRBD1 is a possible D gene (6 bases). The CDR3 totals 14 residues. Germline-derived CDR1 and CDR2 are LNHDA and SQIVND (reference sequence). Trimming took 6 bases from V and 0 from J, leaving 8 bases between them. The CDR3 is CASRGTTNTGELFF. CDR3 DNA: TGTGCCAGTAGGGGGACAACGAACACCGGGGAGCTGTTTTTT. Using reference TRBV19 and TRBJ2-2 for the parts outside the CDR3, the full variable domain is DGGITQSPKYLFRKEGQNVTLSCEQNLNHDAMYWYRQDPGQGLRLIYYSQIVNDFQKGDIAEGYSVSREKKESFPLTVTSAQKNPTAFYLCASRGTTNTGELFFGEGSRLTVL.

V and J are TRBV24-1 and TRBJ2-1; D gene uncertain. Per germline, CDR1 KGHDR and CDR2 SFDVKD. The V and J ends lost 9 bases and 8 bases respectively, with 16 bases between them. This CDR3 has 13 residues. The DNA of the CDR3 is TGTGCCACCGCCGATGTGTTGTGGGATGAGCAGTTCTTC. Amino acids: CATADVLWDEQFF.

This clone came up a few times. The chain is built from TRBV4-3 and TRBJ1-2; 7 bases are shared with TRBD1. Losses at the gene ends were 3 bases for V and 4 bases for J; bases not matched to a gene: 5. Germline V gives CDR1 LGHNA, CDR2 YSLEER. This CDR3 region has 14 residues. CDR3 sequence reads: CASSQSRDSYGYTF. The CDR3 DNA follows: TGCGCCAGCAGCCAGTCCCGGGACAGCTATGGCTACACCTTC.

The chain combines TRBV7-3 with TRBJ1-3; 7 positions agree with TRBD1. From germline, CDR1 is SGHTA and CDR2 FQGTGA. Trimming took 5 bases from V and 4 from J; bases not matched to a gene: 8. This CDR3 spans 15 amino acids. DNA for the CDR3: TGTGCCAGCAGCAGACAAGGGGGCAAAGGAAACACCATATATTTT. The encoded protein is CASSRQGGKGNTIYF.

This chain links TRBV7-8 with TRBJ2-1, with 10 nucleotides matching TRBD2. The V segment lost 6 bases and the J segment 4 bases; nucleotides outside the gene matches: 6. Germline V CDR1 and CDR2: SGHVS, FQNEAQ. The CDR3 is 15 residues long. CDR3 loop: CASSGPGLAYNEQFF. CDR3 in DNA: TGTGCCAGCAGTGGCCCGGGACTAGCGTACAATGAGCAGTTCTTC.

The chain recombines TRBV24-1 with TRBJ2-7; D unresolved. The CDR3 spans 12 residues. V dropped 0 bases and J dropped 4 bases, with 3 bases sitting between them. CDR1 and CDR2 from the germline V gene are KGHDR and SFDVKD. CDR3 DNA: TGTGCCACCAGTGATTTGGGGTACGAGCAGTACTTC. Protein product: CATSDLGYEQYF.

This clone showed up just once. The chain joins TRBV18 to TRBJ1-4, with no clear D. This CDR3 spans 11 amino acids. The germline V gene has CDR1 KGHSH and CDR2 LQKENI. The V gene lost 5 bases and the J gene lost 7 bases, with 5 bases spanning the gap. The CDR3 loop reads CASSVREKLFF. DNA of the CDR3: TGTGCCAGCTCAGTCCGTGAAAAACTGTTTTTT.

V usage is TRBV27 and J usage is TRBJ1-1; 8 bases map to TRBD1. CDR3 length: 17 amino acids. With 6 bases clipped from V and 3 bases from J, the junction kept 15 bases outside the gene matches. Germline loops: CDR1 MNHEY, CDR2 SMNVEV (reference sequence). DNA of the CDR3: TGTGCCAGCAGCCCAGACATTGGACAGGGATGGGACACTGAAGCTTTCTTT. Translation gives CASSPDIGQGWDTEAFF.

The chain joins TRBV28 to TRBJ1-2; 7 bases agree with TRBD1. Germline values: CDR1 MDHEN, CDR2 SYDVKM. This CDR3 has 16 residues. Trimming took 5 bases from V and 4 from J; bases not matched to a gene: 13. This CDR3 is CASSPGGVAGGYGYTF. The CDR3 region has the DNA TGTGCCAGCAGTCCCGGGGGGGTCGCAGGGGGCTATGGCTACACCTTC.

This clone came up a few times. The V gene is TRBV12-3 or TRBV12-4, the J gene TRBJ1-5, with a weak D call TRBD1 (5 bases). Trimming took 2 bases from V and 10 from J, leaving 9 bases between them. This CDR3 region has 12 residues. The CDR3 DNA reads as TGTGCCAGCAGTTTAAGAGACAGACCCCAGCATTTT. Amino acid sequence: CASSLRDRPQHF.

V and J are TRBV2 and TRBJ2-7; D is possibly TRBD1 or TRBD2 (6 bases each). The CDR3 has 15 residues. The germline gives CDR1 SNHLY, CDR2 FYNNEI. Trimming removed 4 bases from V and 0 bases from J, with 13 bases in between. This CDR3 is CASSGGGRNSYEQYF. The DNA for the CDR3 is TGTGCCAGCAGTGGAGGGGGGCGGAACTCCTACGAGCAGTACTTC.

The chain joins TRBV30 to TRBJ2-1, with 11 nucleotides matching TRBD2. Germline V lookup: CDR1 GTSNPN, CDR2 SVGIG (reference sequence). This CDR3 comprises 18 residues. V dropped 3 bases and J dropped 1; count of bases not matched to a gene: 11. CDR3 coding DNA: TGTGCCTGGAGAGGGCCCCTACTAGCGGGAGTATCCTACAATGAGCAGTTCTTC. Its protein is CAWRGPLLAGVSYNEQFF.

The V and J genes are TRBV7-9 and TRBJ2-3; D not resolved. Germline CDR1 reads SEHNR; CDR2 reads FQNEAQ (reference sequence). V was clipped by 1 base and J by 6 bases, with 5 bases between them. The CDR3 spans 12 residues. Here the CDR3 reads CASSLVSDTQYF. CDR3 in DNA: TGTGCCAGCAGCTTAGTATCCGATACGCAGTATTTT.

The chain carries TRBV11-2 and TRBJ2-5; D gene ambiguous. This CDR3 is built from 14 residues. The V end lost 3 bases, the J end lost 4 bases, and 12 bases lay between the germline ends. Germline CDR1 is SGHAT and CDR2 is FQNNGV. The CDR3 sequence is CASSFRWGRETQYF. CDR3 bases: TGTGCCAGCAGCTTTCGGTGGGGTCGAGAGACCCAGTACTTC.

The CDR3 loop is CASRLSAGGTEAFF. The CDR3 DNA sequence: TGTGCCAGCAGACTATCAGCAGGGGGCACTGAAGCTTTCTTT. The V call is TRBV3-1 (or the pseudogene TRBV3-2), the J call TRBJ1-1, with 7 bases that match TRBD1. CDR1 is LGHDT, CDR2 YNNKEL, per germline (reference sequence). The V and J ends lost 6 bases and 4 bases, in that order; junction bases with no gene match: 8. The CDR3 extends over 14 amino acids.

The rearrangement uses TRBV6-4 and TRBJ2-1; D uncertain. The V end lost 6 bases, the J end lost 0 bases, and 12 bases lay between the germline ends. The germline V gene encodes CDR1 MRHNA and CDR2 SNTAGT. The CDR3 loop spans 15 amino acids. The CDR3 DNA follows: TGTGCCAGCAGCCGCCCAAAGAGCTCCTACAATGAGCAGTTCTTC. Translated, it gives CASSRPKSSYNEQFF.

The chain combines TRBV9 with TRBJ2-3, with 9 bases aligning to TRBD2. This CDR3 contains 15 residues. CDR1 is SGDLS, CDR2 YYNGEE, per germline. The ends lost 1 base at V and 4 bases at J; junction bases unmatched: 4. For the CDR3, the DNA is TGTGCCAGCAGCGTACTAGCGGGGTCGGCAGATACGCAGTATTTT. It encodes CASSVLAGSADTQYF.

In this sample, this clone turned up a few times. The rearrangement joins TRBV7-3 to TRBJ1-1; tentative D call: TRBD1 (6 bases). Between the trimmed V and J ends, which lost 5 bases and 3 bases, there was a span of 13 bases. The germline V gene encodes CDR1 SGHTA and CDR2 FQGTGA. CDR3 length equals 14 residues. The CDR3 sequence is CASSPQGGDTEAFF. The CDR3 region has the DNA TGTGCCAGCAGCCCACAGGGCGGCGACACTGAAGCTTTCTTT. Supplemented by reference TRBV7-3 and TRBJ1-1, the full variable domain reads GAGVSQTPSNKVTEKGKYVELRCDPISGHTALYWYRQSLGQGPEFLIYFQGTGAADDSGLPNDRFFAVRPEGSVSTLKIQRTERGDSAVYLCASSPQGGDTEAFFGQGTRLTVV.